These 27 T cell receptor beta chains came from one sample sequenced in a study of CD4 T cells in relation to SARS-CoV-2 and coronaviruses. The antigens these receptors bind are not known. Assay used: immunoSEQ multiplex PCR; TCRdb lists only in-frame clones, some missing. The sample contains fewer than 25,000 clones, more than 75% of which appear only once. Before the COVID-19 pandemic, during about 2010-2018, CD4+ T cells were taken from unexposed donors. The cells were cultured for under twelve days before CD4+ T cells were isolated. Sample: CD4+ T cells from PBMCs, cultured in vitro. Receptor source: a human donor in good health.

This clone was found a few times. The rearrangement joins TRBV27 to TRBJ1-6, with D maybe TRBD1 (6 bases). Germline lookup yields CDR1 MNHEY and CDR2 SMNVEV (reference sequence). V was shortened by 3 bases and J by 10 bases, with 13 bases between the two germline ends. The CDR3 is 14 residues long. This CDR3 is CASSFTYRDSPLHF. The DNA for the CDR3 is TGTGCCAGCAGTTTCACATACAGGGACTCACCCCTCCACTTT.

V and J are TRBV30 and TRBJ1-2; D unresolved. Trimming took 0 bases from V and 4 from J, leaving 9 bases between them. The CDR3 extends over 13 amino acids. From germline, CDR1 is GTSNPN and CDR2 SVGIG (reference sequence). The CDR3 sequence is CAWSVMRAYGYTF. CDR3 coding DNA: TGTGCCTGGAGTGTAATGCGGGCCTATGGCTACACCTTC. The full variable domain, in which reference TRBV30 and TRBJ1-2 provide the parts outside the CDR3, is SQTIHQWPATLVQPVGSPLSLECTVEGTSNPNLYWYRQAAGRGLQLLFYSVGIGQISSEVPQNLSASRPQDRQFILSSKKLLLSDSGFYLCAWSVMRAYGYTFGSGTRLTVV.

The table lists this clone with a few counts. The chain employs TRBV7-3 and TRBJ2-7; D remains unclear. V was trimmed by 5 bases and J by 0 bases, leaving 11 bases between them. Germline loops: CDR1 SGHTA, CDR2 FQGTGA. The CDR3 has 14 residues. The CDR3 DNA reads TGTGCCAGCAGCCCCGATAGAAGCTCCTACGAGCAGTACTTC. This codes for CASSPDRSSYEQYF.

This clone occurred a few times. The chain has TRBV5-1 and TRBJ1-1; D ambiguous. V gave up 5 bases and J gave up 7 bases, with 18 bases separating them. Germline assignment: CDR1 SGHRS and CDR2 YFSETQ. This CDR3 has 14 amino acids. Written as DNA, the CDR3 is TGCGCCAGCAGGGGTGTAGGGCCGGTCGGTGAAGCTTTCTTT. Its translation is CASRGVGPVGEAFF.

This clone was counted a single time. The junction does not match germline at one end; this may be a read error. V usage is TRBV25-1 and J usage is TRBJ1-1, with 7 nucleotides matching TRBD1. The CDR3 totals 16 residues. CDR1 is MGHDK and CDR2 is SYGVNS in the germline V gene. This chain's CDR3 is CASSESPLQGNSEAFF. DNA of the CDR3: TGTGCCAGCAGTGAATCTCCCCTACAGGGGAACTCTGAAGCTTTCTTT.

The chain links TRBV10-2 to TRBJ1-4; no clear D. V was shortened by 3 bases and J by 3 bases, with 11 bases between the two germline ends. CDR3 size: 15 residues. Germline CDR1 is WSHSY and CDR2 is SAAADI. CDR3 amino acids: CASSDPAGANEKLFF. The CDR3 DNA is TGCGCCAGCAGTGATCCGGCCGGGGCTAATGAAAAACTGTTTTTT.

CDR3 residues: CSVEGGRGANTEAFF. The CDR3 region has the DNA TGCAGCGTTGAAGGGGGCAGGGGGGCGAACACTGAAGCTTTCTTT. The V and J genes are TRBV29-1 and TRBJ1-1, with 7 bases lining up with TRBD1. Germline lookup yields CDR1 SQVTM and CDR2 ANQGSEA. V lost 1 base, J lost 1 base, and 6 bases stayed unmatched. This CDR3 spans 15 amino acids.

The chain links TRBV18 to TRBJ1-6; D is unclear. The CDR3 covers 16 residues. Germline V CDR1 and CDR2: KGHSH, LQKENI. V dropped 3 bases and J dropped 0 bases, with 9 bases sitting between them. The CDR3 region is CASSPSVGSYNSPLHF. Written as DNA, the CDR3 is TGTGCCAGCTCACCCTCTGTCGGCTCCTATAATTCACCCCTCCACTTT. Full variable domain (missing parts from reference TRBV18 and TRBJ1-6): NAGVMQNPRHLVRRRGQEARLRCSPMKGHSHVYWYRQLPEEGLKFMVYLQKENIIDESGMPKERFSAEFPKEGPSILRIQQVVRGDSAAYFCASSPSVGSYNSPLHFGNGTRLTVT.

V gene TRBV6-6 combines with J gene TRBJ2-7, with D perhaps given as TRBD1 or TRBD2 (5 bases each). Trimming left V 8 bases short and J 0 bases short, with 17 bases between. The CDR3 extends over 15 amino acids. The germline V gene has CDR1 MNHNY and CDR2 SVGAGI (reference sequence). The CDR3 nucleotides are TGTGCCAGCGGGGGAATCGGGTTAAGCTCCTACGAGCAGTACTTC. Translation gives CASGGIGLSSYEQYF.

This clone appeared a single time. This chain connects TRBV7-9 to TRBJ2-7; D might be TRBD1 or TRBD2, each matching 5 bases. The CDR3 length is 14 residues. Germline CDR1 and CDR2: SEHNR and FQNEAQ (reference sequence). V lost 5 bases and J 2 bases, leaving 13 bases between the germline ends. In DNA form, the CDR3 reads TGTGCCAGCAGCCCCCGGGGCCTTACCTACGAGCAGTACTTC. This sequence encodes CASSPRGLTYEQYF.

The V call is TRBV5-1, the J call TRBJ1-2; TRBD1 might be the D (5 bases). Germline CDR1 SGHRS, CDR2 YFSETQ. The CDR3 sequence is 13 residues long. The V gene lost 4 bases and the J gene lost 5 bases, with 12 bases spanning the gap. The chain's CDR3 is CASSAREGYGYTF. The CDR3 coding sequence is TGCGCCAGCAGCGCCAGGGAGGGTTATGGCTACACCTTC. Filled out from reference TRBV5-1 and TRBJ1-2, the complete variable domain reads KAGVTQTPRYLIKTRGQQVTLSCSPISGHRSVSWYQQTPGQGLQFLFEYFSETQRNKGNFPGRFSGRQFSNSRSEMNVSTLELGDSALYLCASSAREGYGYTFGSGTRLTVV.

V and J are TRBV5-1 and TRBJ2-7; TRBD2 aligns across 11 bases. V shed 0 bases and J 5 bases; nucleotides not matched to a gene: 4. This CDR3 is 15 amino acids long. Per germline, CDR1 SGHRS and CDR2 YFSETQ. CDR3 region: CASSLELAGVHEQYF. Written as DNA, the CDR3 is TGCGCCAGCAGCTTGGAACTAGCGGGAGTTCACGAGCAGTACTTC.

Here the CDR3 DNA reads TGTGCCAGCAGTTCGGGCTATGGCTACACCTTC. This encodes CASSSGYGYTF. The V and J genes are TRBV12-3 or TRBV12-4 and TRBJ1-2; D is unclear. Deletions cut 4 bases from V and 4 bases from J, with 4 bases between. This CDR3 spans 11 amino acids.

CDR3 nucleotides: TGTGCCAGCAGCCGAACGACAGGGAAATGGGAAAAACTGTTTTTT. Protein product: CASSRTTGKWEKLFF. The chain has TRBV4-2 and TRBJ1-4, with 7 nucleotides matching TRBD1. Germline V lookup: CDR1 LGHNA, CDR2 YNFKEQ. V was pared by 4 bases and J by 8 bases, with 10 bases of the junction left unmatched. The CDR3 sequence is 15 residues long.

This chain joins TRBV19 and TRBJ2-1; D remains ambiguous. The germline V gene has CDR1 LNHDA and CDR2 SQIVND (reference sequence). The CDR3 covers 14 residues. Trimming pared 9 bases from V and 0 bases from J, leaving 12 bases between. The CDR3 DNA follows: TGTGCCAGCGTCACGGGCGGCTCCTACAATGAGCAGTTCTTC. Its translation is CASVTGGSYNEQFF. Combining the CDR3 with reference TRBV19 and TRBJ2-1 gives the whole variable domain DGGITQSPKYLFRKEGQNVTLSCEQNLNHDAMYWYRQDPGQGLRLIYYSQIVNDFQKGDIAEGYSVSREKKESFPLTVTSAQKNPTAFYLCASVTGGSYNEQFFGPGTRLTVL.

In DNA, the CDR3 is TGTGCCAGCAGCCCAAATACCCGGGGGCTGGAGCTGTTTTTT. Translation: CASSPNTRGLELFF. V usage is TRBV11-2 and J usage is TRBJ2-2; D may correspond to TRBD1 or TRBD2 (6 bases each). V dropped 5 bases and J dropped 10 bases, with 17 bases sitting between them. The CDR3 runs 14 residues. Germline values: CDR1 SGHAT, CDR2 FQNNGV.

The rearrangement joins TRBV7-8 to TRBJ2-3; D unresolved. The germline V gene has CDR1 SGHVS and CDR2 FQNEAQ. V dropped 5 bases and J dropped 8 bases, with 17 bases sitting between them. This CDR3 contains 14 residues. CDR3 bases: TGTGCCAGCAGCCCCGACGGGCCTTCGAGTACGCAGTATTTT. Residues: CASSPDGPSSTQYF.

CDR3 protein: CAISGGTSLHTDTQYF. In DNA form, the CDR3 reads TGTGCCATCAGTGGAGGGACTAGCCTACACACAGATACGCAGTATTTT. This rearrangement joins TRBV10-3 to TRBJ2-3, with 9 nucleotides matching TRBD2. Trimming cost V 4 bases and J 2 bases; bases outside gene matches: 7. CDR1 and CDR2 from the germline V gene are ENHRY and SYGVKD. The length of the CDR3 is 16 residues.

The chain carries TRBV6-5 and TRBJ2-2; 7 bases line up with TRBD1. This CDR3 is 14 amino acids long. Germline V gives CDR1 MNHEY, CDR2 SVGAGI. Trimming at V came to 6 bases and at J to 4 bases, leaving 5 bases not matched to a gene. The CDR3 sequence is CASRPRDSTGELFF. The CDR3, as DNA: TGTGCCAGCAGACCCCGGGACAGCACCGGGGAGCTGTTTTTT.

The table lists this clone with a count of one. This chain joins TRBV4-2 and TRBJ1-1; weak D call: TRBD1 (5 bases). Germline CDR1 LGHNA, CDR2 YNFKEQ. V was clipped by 0 bases and J by 2 bases, with 10 bases between them. This CDR3 contains 15 residues. CDR3 sequence: CASSQDTTVNTEAFF. DNA of the CDR3: TGTGCCAGCAGCCAAGATACGACAGTCAACACTGAAGCTTTCTTT.

The chain couples TRBV20-1 to TRBJ2-7; TRBD2 aligns across 12 bases. The CDR3 has 15 amino acids. V dropped 3 bases and J dropped 6; count of bases not matched to a gene: 9. Germline V gene sequence: CDR1 DFQATT, CDR2 SNEGSKA (reference sequence). The chain's CDR3 is CSASSTSGSLGEQYF. In DNA, the CDR3 is TGCAGTGCTAGTTCGACTAGCGGGAGCTTGGGCGAGCAGTACTTC.

J is TRBJ1-2 and V is TRBV4-3; 7 nucleotides line up with TRBD1. The CDR3 sequence is 13 residues long. The J segment lost 3 bases and the V segment lost 5 bases, leaving 3 bases of the junction unmatched. CDR1 is LGHNA and CDR2 is YSLEER in the germline V gene. CDR3 coding DNA: TGCGCCAGCAGCTATGACAGGGACTATGGCTACACCTTC. As protein: CASSYDRDYGYTF.

This clone has just a few counts. This chain links TRBV19 with TRBJ1-3; no reliable D call. Germline CDR1 reads LNHDA; CDR2 reads SQIVND (reference sequence). The CDR3 is 13 amino acids. Trimming left V 6 bases short and J 0 bases short, with 6 bases between. The CDR3 bases are TGTGCCAGTAGAGCCCCCTCTGGAAACACCATATATTTT. Protein product: CASRAPSGNTIYF.

This clone showed up just a few times. This sequence joins TRBV19 and TRBJ2-2; 7 bases fit TRBD1. Germline CDR1 and CDR2: LNHDA and SQIVND (reference sequence). V gave up 4 bases and J gave up 5 bases; unmatched junction bases: 7. The CDR3 is made up of 15 amino acids. This chain's CDR3 is CASSRRGGRTGELFF. CDR3 in DNA: TGTGCCAGTAGTAGGAGAGGGGGCCGGACCGGGGAGCTGTTTTTT.

The genes are TRBV28 and TRBJ2-5; the match to TRBD1 covers 8 bases. The ends lost 5 bases at V and 1 base at J; junction bases unmatched: 3. This CDR3 comprises 14 residues. The V gene's germline CDR1 is MDHEN and CDR2 SYDVKM. CDR3 amino acids: CASSIRGPQETQYF. Here the CDR3 DNA reads TGTGCCAGCAGTATCAGGGGGCCCCAAGAGACCCAGTACTTC.

This chain uses TRBV5-1 with TRBJ1-6, with unresolved D. The CDR3 length is 16 residues. Germline CDR1 reads SGHRS; CDR2 reads YFSETQ. Deletions cut 4 bases from V and 0 bases from J, with 11 bases between. The CDR3 loop reads CASSPRTSSYNSPLHF. The CDR3 region has the DNA TGCGCCAGCAGCCCACGTACCAGCTCCTATAATTCACCCCTCCACTTT. Variable domain in full (rest from reference TRBV5-1 and TRBJ1-6): KAGVTQTPRYLIKTRGQQVTLSCSPISGHRSVSWYQQTPGQGLQFLFEYFSETQRNKGNFPGRFSGRQFSNSRSEMNVSTLELGDSALYLCASSPRTSSYNSPLHFGNGTRLTVT.

The chain has TRBV5-1 and TRBJ1-5; possibly TRBD1 for D (6 bases). This CDR3 is 14 amino acids long. V lost 0 bases and J 4 bases, leaving 8 bases between the germline ends. Per germline, CDR1 SGHRS and CDR2 YFSETQ. The CDR3 nucleotides are TGCGCCAGCAGCTTGGGGACAGTTAATCAGCCCCAGCATTTT. It yields the protein CASSLGTVNQPQHF. The whole variable domain, filled in from reference TRBV5-1 and TRBJ1-5, reads KAGVTQTPRYLIKTRGQQVTLSCSPISGHRSVSWYQQTPGQGLQFLFEYFSETQRNKGNFPGRFSGRQFSNSRSEMNVSTLELGDSALYLCASSLGTVNQPQHFGDGTRLSIL.